These T cell receptor beta chains were read from a single sample in a study of beta chain features in type 1 diabetes. Assay used: immunoSEQ multiplex PCR; TCRdb lists only in-frame clones, some missing. Of hundreds of thousands of clones listed, over 10% are singletons. Sequencing used naive CD4+ T cells from blood. These receptors came from a man aged 18 to 30 in good health. Both conserved end residues are part of each CDR3. A D gene is named only where the DNA matches it firmly. Expanded clones are given a class, and other clones once, few, many or no size at all.

size | J | D | V | CDR3 | DNA
few | TRBJ2-2 | NA | TRBV7-2 | CASSLAHAGAPGELFF | TGTGCCAGCAGCTTAGCCCACGCGGGGGCCCCCGGGGAGCTGTTTTTT
NA | TRBJ2-1 | NA | TRBV18 | CASSVIGGEQFF | TGTGCCAGCTCCGTTATCGGCGGTGAGCAGTTCTTC
few | TRBJ2-2 | TRBD1 | TRBV6-5 | CASSLGQGHTGELFF | TGTGCCAGCAGTCTCGGACAGGGCCACACCGGGGAGCTGTTTTTT
NA | TRBJ2-7 | NA | TRBV5-4 | CASSQGGGAQYEQYF | TGTGCCAGCAGCCAGGGAGGTGGAGCACAGTACGAGCAGTACTTC
NA | TRBJ2-1 | TRBD2 | TRBV4-1 | CASSQGTPFGVTSGKRTEQFF | TGCGCCAGCAGCCAAGGGACTCCTTTTGGTGTAACTAGCGGGAAGCGCACTGAGCAGTTCTTC
few | TRBJ2-1 | NA | TRBV12-5 | CASGTTRTRTDNEQFF | TGTGCTAGTGGTACAACCCGAACCCGGACAGACAATGAGCAGTTCTTC
few | TRBJ2-3 | TRBD2 | TRBV28 | CASRPRLAGWNTQYF | TGTGCCAGCAGACCTCGACTAGCGGGATGGAATACGCAGTATTTT
few | TRBJ2-7 | NA | TRBV5-1 | CASSQGGREQYF | TGCGCCAGCAGCCAGGGAGGCAGAGAGCAGTACTTC
few | TRBJ2-7 | NA | TRBV5-1 | CASSLDPSLEQYF | TGCGCCAGCAGCTTGGACCCCAGTCTGGAGCAGTACTTC
NA | TRBJ2-3 | NA | TRBV2 | CASPRKQGSTDTQYF | TGTGCCAGCCCGAGGAAACAGGGAAGCACAGATACGCAGTATTTT
NA | TRBJ2-7 | TRBD2 | TRBV6-6 | CASSKSSGGGSEQYF | TGTGCCAGCAGTAAATCTAGCGGGGGGGGTTCTGAGCAGTACTTC
NA | TRBJ2-1 | NA | TRBV19 | CASSIVGEQFF | TGTGCCAGTAGTATAGTGGGCGAGCAGTTCTTC
few | TRBJ2-1 | TRBD1 | TRBV5-1 | CASSLRRQGVSYNEQFF | TGCGCCAGCAGCCTCCGTCGACAGGGGGTCTCCTACAATGAGCAGTTCTTC
NA | TRBJ2-7 | NA | TRBV19 | CASSRTSYSYEQYF | TGTGCCAGTAGTAGGACTTCCTACTCCTACGAGCAGTACTTC
NA | TRBJ2-7 | NA | TRBV25-1 | CASSEFGGSYEQYF | TGTGCCAGCAGTGAATTCGGGGGATCCTACGAGCAGTACTTC
few | TRBJ2-3 | TRBD2 | TRBV4-2 | CASSPGGRASGLTDTQYF | TGTGCCAGCAGCCCCGGAGGGCGGGCTAGCGGACTCACAGATACGCAGTATTTT
few | TRBJ1-1 | NA | TRBV4-3 | CASSRQGQNTEAFF | TGCGCCAGCAGCCGGCAGGGTCAGAACACTGAAGCTTTCTTT
NA | TRBJ2-3 | NA | TRBV28 | CASSFEDTQYF | TGTGCCAGCAGTTTTGAGGATACGCAGTATTTT
NA | TRBJ1-1 | TRBD1 | TRBV7-2 | CASSTAKTGGIAEAFF | TGTGCCAGCAGCACCGCCAAGACAGGGGGCATCGCTGAAGCTTTCTTT
few | TRBJ1-2 | NA | TRBV11-2 | CASSLEGAGGYTF | TGTGCCAGCAGCTTAGAGGGGGCAGGTGGCTACACCTTC
few | TRBJ2-1 | TRBD1 | TRBV5-1 | CASTRTGGTSGSYNEQFF | TGCGCCAGCACAAGGACAGGGGGGACATCAGGCTCCTACAATGAGCAGTTCTTC
few | TRBJ1-5 | NA | TRBV28 | CASSPGRGYQPQHF | TGTGCCAGCAGCCCCGGGAGGGGGTACCAGCCCCAGCATTTT
few | TRBJ2-1 | TRBD2 | TRBV7-9 | CASSAAGVVHNEQFF | TGTGCCAGCAGCGCGGCGGGGGTAGTCCACAATGAGCAGTTCTTC
NA | TRBJ2-2 | TRBD2 | TRBV7-8 | CASSTGTSGLTGELFF | TGTGCCAGCAGCACCGGGACTAGCGGGCTAACCGGGGAGCTGTTTTTT
NA | TRBJ1-2 | TRBD1 | TRBV30 | CAWQGQGGGYTF | TGTGCCTGGCAGGGACAGGGGGGTGGCTACACCTTC
few | TRBJ1-2 | NA | TRBV28 | CASRQNNYGYTF | TGTGCCAGCCGACAGAACAACTATGGCTACACCTTC
NA | TRBJ2-7 | NA | TRBV11-2 | CASSLSVAAEEPYEQYF | TGTGCCAGCAGCTTATCGGTAGCGGCGGAAGAACCCTACGAGCAGTACTTC